This TCR beta chain was identified during a study of blood T cell repertoires in COVID-19. Overall study: Italy, Spain and the United States were the sources of the convalescent and acute COVID-19 samples.

In the original processing: Estimated nucleated cell counts came from reference gene primer amplification. TCRdb's table, derived via immunoSEQ multiplex PCR, lists solely in-frame clones and lacks some. That table furnishes V, J and clone size, whereas the DNA furnished D and trimming. Of some 160,000 clones listed, roughly 84% are singletons. Those enrolled, adults aged roughly 18 to 95 years, came from about two dozen US areas. Donors in Cohort 3 counted as recovered after two negative PCRs, clearance, or symptom resolution. Germline CDR1 reads SGHTA; CDR2 reads FQGNSA. V was cut by 0 bases and J by 8 bases, with 19 bases left in between. The CDR3 is 16 residues long.

Sequenced: PBMCs or T cells enriched from blood (not recorded which). This clonotype was sampled from a woman aged 45 to 65 who had recovered from COVID-19. V gene TRBV7-2 combines with J gene TRBJ1-2; TRBD1 is a possible D gene (5 bases). This CDR3 is CASSLALLGQGGGYTF. Written as DNA, the CDR3 is TGTGCCAGCAGCTTAGCGCTTTTGGGGCAGGGTGGGGGCTACACCTTC.